This record looks at one TCR beta chain sequence and its context. Its antigen is still unknown. One end of the junction fails to match germline, which may point to a read error. Random hexamers were used to reverse transcribe an amount of roughly 0.5 to 1 ug RNA. Multiplex immunoSEQ PCR targeted 54 Vbeta and 13 Jbeta TCR beta segments. TCRdb re-called the immunoSEQ multiplex PCR reads with MiXCR, one entry per CDR3 protein. This table holds some 180,000 distinct CDR3 sequences, about 93% found once. The germline V gene encodes CDR1 KGHSH and CDR2 LQKENI. The length of the CDR3 is 12 residues. The data derive from a study of CD8 T cells in Susac syndrome. Notes on the study in general: Only a relatively small number of individuals were included in the TCR sequencing and HLA analysis.

Healthy donors constituted the controls, which were matched for age and sex. The receptor comes from a human donor in good health. Material for sequencing was CD4+ T cells from PBMCs. The V call is TRBV18, the J call TRBJ1-2, with D tentatively TRBD1 (5 bases). CDR3 region: CASSPYGGWGSF. Written as DNA, the CDR3 is TGTGCCAGCTCACCGTACGGGGGATGGGGGTCCTTC.